This T cell receptor (beta chain) appears in the sequencing data of a study of shared clonotypes between healthy human individuals. The table came from immunoSEQ multiplex PCR; TCRdb's copy has only in-frame clones and leaves some out. Here the sample spans about 2.4 million clones, 93% being singletons. The CDR3 runs to 16 residues. In germline, CDR1 is SEHNR, CDR2 FQNEAQ (reference sequence). With V trimmed by 2 bases and J by 3 bases, 9 bases remained unmatched. Sequenced input: naive CD4+ T cells from PBMCs. Noted subset: CD45RA+ positively selected. The chain recombines TRBV7-9 with TRBJ2-5, with TRBD1 matching 7 bases. This clonotype originated in a man younger than 35 in good health. Some clones in this sample may be carry-over from other donors' samples. CDR3 protein: CASSLWGTALKETQYF. The CDR3 DNA reads as TGTGCCAGCAGCTTATGGGGGACAGCCCTTAAAGAGACCCAGTACTTC.